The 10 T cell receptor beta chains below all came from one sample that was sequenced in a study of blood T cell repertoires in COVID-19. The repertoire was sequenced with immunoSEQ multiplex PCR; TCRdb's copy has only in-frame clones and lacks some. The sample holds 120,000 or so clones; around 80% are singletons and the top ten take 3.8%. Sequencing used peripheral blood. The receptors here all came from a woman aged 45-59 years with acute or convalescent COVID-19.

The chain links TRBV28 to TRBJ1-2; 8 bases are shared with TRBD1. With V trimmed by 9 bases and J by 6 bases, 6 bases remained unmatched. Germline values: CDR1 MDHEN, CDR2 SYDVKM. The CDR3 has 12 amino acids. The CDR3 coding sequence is TGTGCCAGTCAGGGACAGGTCGATGGCTACACCTTC. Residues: CASQGQVDGYTF.

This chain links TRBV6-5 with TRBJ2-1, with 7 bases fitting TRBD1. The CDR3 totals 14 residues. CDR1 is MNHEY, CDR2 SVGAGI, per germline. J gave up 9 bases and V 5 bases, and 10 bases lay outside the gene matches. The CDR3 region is CASSRTGGVGEQFF. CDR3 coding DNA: TGTGCCAGCAGTCGGACAGGTGGGGTTGGTGAGCAGTTCTTC.

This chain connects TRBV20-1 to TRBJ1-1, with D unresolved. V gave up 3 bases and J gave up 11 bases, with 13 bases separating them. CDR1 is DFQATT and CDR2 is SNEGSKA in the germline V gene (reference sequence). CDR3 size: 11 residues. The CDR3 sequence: CSASGDTSAFF. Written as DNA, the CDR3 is TGCAGTGCTAGCGGTGACACTTCGGCTTTCTTT.

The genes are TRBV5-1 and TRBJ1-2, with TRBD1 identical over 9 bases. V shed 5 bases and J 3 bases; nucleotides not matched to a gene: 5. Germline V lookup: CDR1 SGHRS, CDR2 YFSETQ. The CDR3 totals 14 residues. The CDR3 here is CASRRGQGDYGYTF. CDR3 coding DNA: TGCGCCAGCAGGAGGGGACAGGGTGACTATGGCTACACCTTC.

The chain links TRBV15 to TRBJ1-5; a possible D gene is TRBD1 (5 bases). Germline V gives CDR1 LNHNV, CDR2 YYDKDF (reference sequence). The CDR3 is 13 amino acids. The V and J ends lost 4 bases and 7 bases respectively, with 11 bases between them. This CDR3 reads CATSKQVEQPQHF. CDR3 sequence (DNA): TGTGCCACCAGCAAACAGGTGGAACAGCCCCAGCATTTT. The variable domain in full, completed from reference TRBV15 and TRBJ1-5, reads DAMVIQNPRYQVTQFGKPVTLSCSQTLNHNVMYWYQQKSSQAPKLLFHYYDKDFNNEADTPDNFQSRRPNTSFCFLDIRSPGLGDTAMYLCATSKQVEQPQHFGDGTRLSIL.

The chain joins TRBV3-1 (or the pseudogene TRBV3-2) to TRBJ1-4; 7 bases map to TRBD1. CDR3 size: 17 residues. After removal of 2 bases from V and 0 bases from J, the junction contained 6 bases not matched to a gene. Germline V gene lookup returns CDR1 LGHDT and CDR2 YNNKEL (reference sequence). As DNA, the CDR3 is TGTGCCAGCAGCCAACTGACAGGGAAAGCAACTAATGAAAAACTGTTTTTT. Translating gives CASSQLTGKATNEKLFF.

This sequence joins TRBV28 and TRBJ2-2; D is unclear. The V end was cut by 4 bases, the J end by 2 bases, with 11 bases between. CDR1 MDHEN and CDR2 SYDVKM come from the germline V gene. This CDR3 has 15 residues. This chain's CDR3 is CASSSPAKNTGELFF. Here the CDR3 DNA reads TGTGCCAGCAGTTCCCCCGCTAAAAACACCGGGGAGCTGTTTTTT.

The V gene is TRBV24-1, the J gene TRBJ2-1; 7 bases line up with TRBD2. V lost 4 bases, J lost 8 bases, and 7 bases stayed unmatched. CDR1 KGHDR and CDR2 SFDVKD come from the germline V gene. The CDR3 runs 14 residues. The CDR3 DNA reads TGTGCCACCAGTGAGAGTAGCGGGTCTTATGAGCAGTTCTTC. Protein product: CATSESSGSYEQFF.

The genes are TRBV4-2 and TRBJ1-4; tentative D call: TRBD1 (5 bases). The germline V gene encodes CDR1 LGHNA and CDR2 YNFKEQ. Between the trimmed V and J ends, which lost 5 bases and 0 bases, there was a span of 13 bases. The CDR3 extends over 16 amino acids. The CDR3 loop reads CASSSTWGATNEKLFF. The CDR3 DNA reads TGTGCCAGCAGCTCCACCTGGGGGGCAACTAATGAAAAACTGTTTTTT.

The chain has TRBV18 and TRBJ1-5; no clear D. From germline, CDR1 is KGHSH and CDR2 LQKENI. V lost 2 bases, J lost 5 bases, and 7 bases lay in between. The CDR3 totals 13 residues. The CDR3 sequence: CASSPGVDQPQHF. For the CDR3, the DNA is TGTGCCAGCTCACCAGGAGTCGATCAGCCCCAGCATTTT. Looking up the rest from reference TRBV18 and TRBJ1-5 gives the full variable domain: NAGVMQNPRHLVRRRGQEARLRCSPMKGHSHVYWYRQLPEEGLKFMVYLQKENIIDESGMPKERFSAEFPKEGPSILRIQQVVRGDSAAYFCASSPGVDQPQHFGDGTRLSIL.